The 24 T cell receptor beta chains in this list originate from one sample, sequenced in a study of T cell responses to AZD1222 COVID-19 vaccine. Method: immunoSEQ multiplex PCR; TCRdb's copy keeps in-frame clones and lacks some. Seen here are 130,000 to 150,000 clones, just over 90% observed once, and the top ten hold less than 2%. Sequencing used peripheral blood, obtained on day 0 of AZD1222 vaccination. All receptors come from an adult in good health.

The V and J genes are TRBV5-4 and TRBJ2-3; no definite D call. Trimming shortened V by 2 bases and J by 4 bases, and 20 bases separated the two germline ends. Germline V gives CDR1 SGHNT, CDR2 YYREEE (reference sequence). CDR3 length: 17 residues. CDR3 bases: TGTGCCAGCAGCTTTGGGTTTTACTCCAGCGAAGCAGATACGCAGTATTTT. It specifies CASSFGFYSSEADTQYF.

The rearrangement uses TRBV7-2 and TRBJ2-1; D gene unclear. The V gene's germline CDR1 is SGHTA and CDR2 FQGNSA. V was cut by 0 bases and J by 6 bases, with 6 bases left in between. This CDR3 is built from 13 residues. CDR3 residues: CASSLARGNEQFF. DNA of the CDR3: TGTGCCAGCAGCTTAGCGCGTGGCAATGAGCAGTTCTTC.

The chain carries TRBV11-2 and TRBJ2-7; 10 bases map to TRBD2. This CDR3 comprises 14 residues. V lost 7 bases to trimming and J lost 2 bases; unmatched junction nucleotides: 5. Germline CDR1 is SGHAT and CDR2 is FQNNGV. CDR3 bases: TGTGCCAGCAAGGGGACTAGCGAGCCCTACGAGCAGTACTTC. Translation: CASKGTSEPYEQYF.

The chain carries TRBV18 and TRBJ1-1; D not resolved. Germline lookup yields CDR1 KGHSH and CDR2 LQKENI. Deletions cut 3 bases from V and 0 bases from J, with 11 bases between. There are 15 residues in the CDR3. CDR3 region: CASSPRGIMNTEAFF. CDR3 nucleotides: TGTGCCAGCTCACCGAGAGGGATTATGAACACTGAAGCTTTCTTT.

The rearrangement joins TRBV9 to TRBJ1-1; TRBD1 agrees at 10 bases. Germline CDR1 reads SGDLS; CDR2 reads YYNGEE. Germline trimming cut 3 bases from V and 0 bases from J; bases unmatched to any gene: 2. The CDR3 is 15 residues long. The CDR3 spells CASSGQGALNTEAFF. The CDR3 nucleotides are TGTGCCAGCAGCGGACAGGGGGCTTTGAACACTGAAGCTTTCTTT.

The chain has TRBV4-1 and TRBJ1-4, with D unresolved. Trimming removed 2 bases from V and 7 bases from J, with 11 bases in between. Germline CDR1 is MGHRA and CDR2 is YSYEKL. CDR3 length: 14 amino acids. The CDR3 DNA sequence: TGCGCCAGCAGCCAAATTGGTTCGGGTGAAAAACTGTTTTTT. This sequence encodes CASSQIGSGEKLFF.

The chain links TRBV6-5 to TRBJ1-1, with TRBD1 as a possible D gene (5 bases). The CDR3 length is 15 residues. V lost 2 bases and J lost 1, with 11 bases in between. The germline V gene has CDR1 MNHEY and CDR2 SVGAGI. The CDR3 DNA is TGTGCCAGCAGTTACAGGGGCCTAGGGAACACTGAAGCTTTCTTT. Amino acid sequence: CASSYRGLGNTEAFF.

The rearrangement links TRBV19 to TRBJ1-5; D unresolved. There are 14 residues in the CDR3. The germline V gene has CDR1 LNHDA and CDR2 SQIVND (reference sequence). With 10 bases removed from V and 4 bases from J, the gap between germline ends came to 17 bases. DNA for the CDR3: TGTGCCACGCTCGGCCCAGCGACTAATCAGCCCCAGCATTTT. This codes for CATLGPATNQPQHF.

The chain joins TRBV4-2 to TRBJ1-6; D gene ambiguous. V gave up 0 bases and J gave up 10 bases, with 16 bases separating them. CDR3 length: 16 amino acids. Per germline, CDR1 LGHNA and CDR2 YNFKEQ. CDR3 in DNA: TGTGCCAGCAGCCAAGATCTTGGGGTCATCGGCTCACCCCTCCACTTT. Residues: CASSQDLGVIGSPLHF.

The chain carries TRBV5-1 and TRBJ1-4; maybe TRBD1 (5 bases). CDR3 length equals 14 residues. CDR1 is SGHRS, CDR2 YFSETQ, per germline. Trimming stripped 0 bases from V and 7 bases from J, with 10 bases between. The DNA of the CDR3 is TGCGCCAGCAGCTTGGGGTCAGGGAGTGAAAAACTGTTTTTT. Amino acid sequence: CASSLGSGSEKLFF.

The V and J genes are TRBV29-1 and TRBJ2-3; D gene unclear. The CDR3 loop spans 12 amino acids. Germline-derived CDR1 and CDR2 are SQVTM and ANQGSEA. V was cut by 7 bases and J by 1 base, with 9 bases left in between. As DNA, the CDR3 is TGCAGCGCCCGGTCGGGCACAGATACGCAGTATTTT. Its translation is CSARSGTDTQYF.

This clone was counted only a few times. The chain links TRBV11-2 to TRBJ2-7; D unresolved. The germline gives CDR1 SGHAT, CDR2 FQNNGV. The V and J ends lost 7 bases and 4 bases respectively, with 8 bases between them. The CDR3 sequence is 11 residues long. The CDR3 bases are TGTGCCAGCACACTCATGTACGAGCAGTACTTC. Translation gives CASTLMYEQYF.

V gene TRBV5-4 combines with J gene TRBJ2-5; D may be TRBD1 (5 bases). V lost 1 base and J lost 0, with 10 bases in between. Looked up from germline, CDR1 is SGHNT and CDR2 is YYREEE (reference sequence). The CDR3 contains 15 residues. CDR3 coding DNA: TGTGCCAGCAGCTTGAAACAGGCCCACCAAGAGACCCAGTACTTC. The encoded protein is CASSLKQAHQETQYF.

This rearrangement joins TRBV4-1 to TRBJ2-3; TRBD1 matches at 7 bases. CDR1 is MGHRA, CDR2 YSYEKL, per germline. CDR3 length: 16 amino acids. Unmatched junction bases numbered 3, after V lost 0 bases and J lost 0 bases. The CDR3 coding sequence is TGCGCCAGCAGCCAAGAAGGACAGGATAGCACAGATACGCAGTATTTT. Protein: CASSQEGQDSTDTQYF.

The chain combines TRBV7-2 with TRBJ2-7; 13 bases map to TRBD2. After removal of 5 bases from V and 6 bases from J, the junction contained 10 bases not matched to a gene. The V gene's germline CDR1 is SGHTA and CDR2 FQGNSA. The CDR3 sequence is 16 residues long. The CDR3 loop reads CASSPGLAGVGSEQYF. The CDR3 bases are TGTGCCAGCAGCCCTGGACTAGCGGGGGTCGGGAGCGAGCAGTACTTC.

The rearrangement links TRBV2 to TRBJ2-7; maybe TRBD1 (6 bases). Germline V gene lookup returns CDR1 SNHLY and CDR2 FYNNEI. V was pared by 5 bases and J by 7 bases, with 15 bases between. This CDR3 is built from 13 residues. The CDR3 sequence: CASSFGQPGEQYF. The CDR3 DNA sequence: TGTGCCAGCAGTTTTGGACAGCCCGGGGAGCAGTACTTC.

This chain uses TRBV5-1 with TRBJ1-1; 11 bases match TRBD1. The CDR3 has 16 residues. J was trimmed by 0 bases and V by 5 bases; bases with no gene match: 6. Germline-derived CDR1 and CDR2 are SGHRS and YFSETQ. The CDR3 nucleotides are TGCGCCAGCAGGGCGGGACAGGGGGGCATGAACACTGAAGCTTTCTTT. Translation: CASRAGQGGMNTEAFF.

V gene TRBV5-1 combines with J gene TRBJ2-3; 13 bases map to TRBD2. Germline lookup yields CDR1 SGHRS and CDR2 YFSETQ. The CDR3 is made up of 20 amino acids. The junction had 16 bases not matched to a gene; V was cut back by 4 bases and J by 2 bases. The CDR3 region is CASSPRRGGLAGVTTDTQYF. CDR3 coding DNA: TGCGCCAGCAGCCCACGGCGTGGAGGACTAGCGGGAGTGACCACAGATACGCAGTATTTT.

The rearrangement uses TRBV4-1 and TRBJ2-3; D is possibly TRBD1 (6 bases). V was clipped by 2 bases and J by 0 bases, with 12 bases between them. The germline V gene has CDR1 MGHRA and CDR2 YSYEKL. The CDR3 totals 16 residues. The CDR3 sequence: CASSQRGWPSTDTQYF. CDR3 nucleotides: TGCGCCAGCAGCCAAAGGGGGTGGCCTAGCACAGATACGCAGTATTTT.

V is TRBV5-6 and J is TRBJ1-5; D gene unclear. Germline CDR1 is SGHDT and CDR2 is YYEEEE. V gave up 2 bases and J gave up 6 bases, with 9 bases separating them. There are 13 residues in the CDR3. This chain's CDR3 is CASSFGVGQPQHF. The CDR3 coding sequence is TGTGCCAGCAGCTTCGGGGTCGGTCAGCCCCAGCATTTT.

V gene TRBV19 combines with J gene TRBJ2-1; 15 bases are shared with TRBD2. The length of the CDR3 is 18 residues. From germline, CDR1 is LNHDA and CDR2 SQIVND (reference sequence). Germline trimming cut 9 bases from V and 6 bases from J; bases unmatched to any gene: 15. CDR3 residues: CASRSWTSGRALSNEQFF. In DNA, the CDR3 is TGTGCCAGCAGATCTTGGACTAGCGGGAGGGCCTTATCCAATGAGCAGTTCTTC.

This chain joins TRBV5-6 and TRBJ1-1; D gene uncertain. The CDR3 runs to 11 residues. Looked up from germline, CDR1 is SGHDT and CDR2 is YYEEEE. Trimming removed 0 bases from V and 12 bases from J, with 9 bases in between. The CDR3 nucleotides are TGTGCCAGCAGCTTGGGCTCTAGAACTTTCTTT. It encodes CASSLGSRTFF.

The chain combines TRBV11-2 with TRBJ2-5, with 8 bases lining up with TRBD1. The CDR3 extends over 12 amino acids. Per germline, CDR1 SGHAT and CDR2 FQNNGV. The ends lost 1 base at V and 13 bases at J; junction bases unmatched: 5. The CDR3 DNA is TGTGCCAGCAGCTTAGGTCAGGGGGCGAGGTACTTC. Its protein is CASSLGQGARYF.

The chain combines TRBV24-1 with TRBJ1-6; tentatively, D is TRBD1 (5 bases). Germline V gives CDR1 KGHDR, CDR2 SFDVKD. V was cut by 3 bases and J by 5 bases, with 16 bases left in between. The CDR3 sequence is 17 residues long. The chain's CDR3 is CATSDLRRQKNNSPLHF. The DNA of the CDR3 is TGTGCCACCAGTGATCTTCGCCGACAGAAGAATAATTCACCCCTCCACTTT.